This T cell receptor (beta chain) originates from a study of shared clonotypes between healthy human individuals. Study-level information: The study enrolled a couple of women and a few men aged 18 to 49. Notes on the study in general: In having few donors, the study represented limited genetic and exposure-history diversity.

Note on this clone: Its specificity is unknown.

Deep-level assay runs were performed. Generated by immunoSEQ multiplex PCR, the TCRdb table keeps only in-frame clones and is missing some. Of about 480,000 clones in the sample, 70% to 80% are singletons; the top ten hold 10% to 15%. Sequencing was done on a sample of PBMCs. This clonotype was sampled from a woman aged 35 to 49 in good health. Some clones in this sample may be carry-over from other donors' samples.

CDR3 protein: CASSILSDINNEQFF. Here the CDR3 DNA reads TGTGCCAGTAGTATATTATCCGACATCAACAATGAGCAGTTCTTC. The V and J genes are TRBV19 and TRBJ2-1; D gene unclear. Germline V lookup: CDR1 LNHDA, CDR2 SQIVND (reference sequence). The V end was cut by 2 bases, the J end by 5 bases, with 13 bases between. CDR3 size: 15 residues.